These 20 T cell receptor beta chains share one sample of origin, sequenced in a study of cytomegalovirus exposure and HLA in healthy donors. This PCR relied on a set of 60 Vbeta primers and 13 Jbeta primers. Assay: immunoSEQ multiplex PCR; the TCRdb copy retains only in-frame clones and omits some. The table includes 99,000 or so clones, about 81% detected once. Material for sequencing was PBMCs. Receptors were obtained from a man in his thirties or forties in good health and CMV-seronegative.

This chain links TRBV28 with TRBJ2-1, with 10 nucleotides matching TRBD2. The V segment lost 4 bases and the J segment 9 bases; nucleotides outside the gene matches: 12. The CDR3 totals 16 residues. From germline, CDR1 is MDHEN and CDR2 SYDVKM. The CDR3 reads CASSSPAGGEFSEQFF. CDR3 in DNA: TGTGCCAGCAGTTCCCCAGCGGGAGGGGAGTTCAGTGAGCAGTTCTTC.

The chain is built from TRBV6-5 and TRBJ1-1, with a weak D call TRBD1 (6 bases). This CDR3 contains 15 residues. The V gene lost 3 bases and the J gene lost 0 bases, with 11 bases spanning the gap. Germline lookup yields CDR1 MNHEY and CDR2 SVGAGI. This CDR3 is CASSYTGSVNTEAFF. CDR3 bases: TGTGCCAGCAGTTATACAGGGTCCGTGAACACTGAAGCTTTCTTT.

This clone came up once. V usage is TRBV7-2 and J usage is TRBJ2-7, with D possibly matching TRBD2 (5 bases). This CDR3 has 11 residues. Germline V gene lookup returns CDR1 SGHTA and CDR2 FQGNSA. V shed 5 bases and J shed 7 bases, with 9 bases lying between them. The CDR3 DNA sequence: TGTGCCAGCAGCCGTACGGGGGAGCAGTACTTC. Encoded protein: CASSRTGEQYF.

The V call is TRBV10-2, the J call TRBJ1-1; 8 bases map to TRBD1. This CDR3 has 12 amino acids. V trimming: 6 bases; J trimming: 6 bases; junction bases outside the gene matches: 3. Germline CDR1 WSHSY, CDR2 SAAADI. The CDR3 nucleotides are TGCGCCAGCAGCAGGGGGCTTCCTGAAGCTTTCTTT. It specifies CASSRGLPEAFF.

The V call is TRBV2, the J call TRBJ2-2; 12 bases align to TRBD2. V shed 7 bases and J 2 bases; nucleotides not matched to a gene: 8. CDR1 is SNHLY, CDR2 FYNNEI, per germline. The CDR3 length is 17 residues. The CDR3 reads CASTGTSGPYNTGELFF. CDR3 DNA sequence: TGTGCCAGCACCGGGACTAGCGGGCCCTATAACACCGGGGAGCTGTTTTTT.

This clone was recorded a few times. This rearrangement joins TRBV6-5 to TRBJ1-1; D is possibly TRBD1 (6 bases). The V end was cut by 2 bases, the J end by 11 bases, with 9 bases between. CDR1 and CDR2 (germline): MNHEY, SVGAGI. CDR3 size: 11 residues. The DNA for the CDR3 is TGTGCCAGCAGTTACCAGGGGTTGGCTTTCTTT. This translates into CASSYQGLAFF.

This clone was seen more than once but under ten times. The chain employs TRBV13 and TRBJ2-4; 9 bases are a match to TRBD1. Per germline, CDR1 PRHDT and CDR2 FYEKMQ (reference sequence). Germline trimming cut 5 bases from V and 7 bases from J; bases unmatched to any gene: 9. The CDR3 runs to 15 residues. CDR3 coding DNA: TGTGCCAGCAGCGACGACAGGGGGAGGGGGAACATTCAGTACTTC. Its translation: CASSDDRGRGNIQYF.

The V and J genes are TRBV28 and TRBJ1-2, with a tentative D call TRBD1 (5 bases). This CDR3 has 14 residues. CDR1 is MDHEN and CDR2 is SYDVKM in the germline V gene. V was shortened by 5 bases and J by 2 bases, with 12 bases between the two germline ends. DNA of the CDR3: TGTGCCAGCAGTCTCTGGGGCGTAAACTATGGCTACACCTTC. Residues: CASSLWGVNYGYTF.

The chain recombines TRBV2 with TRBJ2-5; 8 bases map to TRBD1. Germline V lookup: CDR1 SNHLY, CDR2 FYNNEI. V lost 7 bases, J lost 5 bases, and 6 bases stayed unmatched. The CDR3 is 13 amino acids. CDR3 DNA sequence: TGTGCCAGCAACCGGGACAGGATGGAGACCCAGTACTTC. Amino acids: CASNRDRMETQYF.

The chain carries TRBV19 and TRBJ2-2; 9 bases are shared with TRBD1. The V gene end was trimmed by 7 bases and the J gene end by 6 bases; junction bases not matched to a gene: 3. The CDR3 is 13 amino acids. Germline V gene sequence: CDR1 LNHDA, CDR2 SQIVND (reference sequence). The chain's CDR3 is CASTRDRAGELFF. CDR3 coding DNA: TGTGCCAGTACCCGGGACAGGGCCGGGGAGCTGTTTTTT.

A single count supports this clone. CDR3 residues: CASSGTLSNQPQHF. The CDR3 coding sequence is TGTGCCAGCTCCGGGACACTGAGCAATCAGCCCCAGCATTTT. The V gene is TRBV6-5, the J gene TRBJ1-5; perhaps TRBD1 as D (6 bases). V was shortened by 8 bases and J by 1 base, with 12 bases between the two germline ends. The CDR3 is 14 residues long. The germline V gene encodes CDR1 MNHEY and CDR2 SVGAGI.

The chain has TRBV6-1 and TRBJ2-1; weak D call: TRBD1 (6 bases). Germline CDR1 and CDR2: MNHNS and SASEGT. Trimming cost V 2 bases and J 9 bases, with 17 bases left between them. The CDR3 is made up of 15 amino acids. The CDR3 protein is CASSEQGRLWGEQFF. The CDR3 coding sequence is TGTGCCAGCAGTGAACAGGGGCGCTTATGGGGTGAGCAGTTCTTC.

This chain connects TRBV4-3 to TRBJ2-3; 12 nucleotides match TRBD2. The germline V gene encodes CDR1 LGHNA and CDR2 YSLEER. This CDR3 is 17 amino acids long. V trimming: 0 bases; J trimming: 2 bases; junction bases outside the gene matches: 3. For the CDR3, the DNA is TGCGCCAGCAGCCAAGAAACTAGCGGGGGGCACACAGATACGCAGTATTTT. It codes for CASSQETSGGHTDTQYF.

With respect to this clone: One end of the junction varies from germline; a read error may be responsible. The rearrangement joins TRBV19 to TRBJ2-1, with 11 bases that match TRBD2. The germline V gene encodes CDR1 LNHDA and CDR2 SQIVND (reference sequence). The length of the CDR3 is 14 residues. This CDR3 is CGSSALAGGSEQFF. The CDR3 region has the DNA TGTGGCAGTTCGGCCCTAGCGGGGGGTAGTGAGCAGTTCTTC. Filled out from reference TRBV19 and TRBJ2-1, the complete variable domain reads DGGITQSPKYLFRKEGQNVTLSCEQNLNHDAMYWYRQDPGQGLRLIYYSQIVNDFQKGDIAEGYSVSREKKESFPLTVTSAQKNPTAFYLCGSSALAGGSEQFFGPGTRLTVL.

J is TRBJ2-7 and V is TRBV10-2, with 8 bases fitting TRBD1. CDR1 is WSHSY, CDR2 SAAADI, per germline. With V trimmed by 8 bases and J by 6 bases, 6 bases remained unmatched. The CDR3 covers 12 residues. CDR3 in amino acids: CASSDRVGEQYF. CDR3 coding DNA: TGCGCCAGCTCGGACAGGGTCGGCGAGCAGTACTTC.

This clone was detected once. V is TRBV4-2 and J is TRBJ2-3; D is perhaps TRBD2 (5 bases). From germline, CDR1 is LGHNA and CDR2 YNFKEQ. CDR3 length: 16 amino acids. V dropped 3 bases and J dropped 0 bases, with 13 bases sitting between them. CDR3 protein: CASSQAIATSTDTQYF. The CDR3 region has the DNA TGTGCCAGCAGCCAGGCCATAGCGACTAGCACAGATACGCAGTATTTT.

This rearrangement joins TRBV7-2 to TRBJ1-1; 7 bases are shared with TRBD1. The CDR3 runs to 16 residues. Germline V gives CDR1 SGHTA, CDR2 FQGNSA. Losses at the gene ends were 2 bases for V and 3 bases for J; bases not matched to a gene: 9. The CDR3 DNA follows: TGTGCCAGCAGCTTAAAGACAGGGCTGAGGGACACTGAAGCTTTCTTT. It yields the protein CASSLKTGLRDTEAFF.

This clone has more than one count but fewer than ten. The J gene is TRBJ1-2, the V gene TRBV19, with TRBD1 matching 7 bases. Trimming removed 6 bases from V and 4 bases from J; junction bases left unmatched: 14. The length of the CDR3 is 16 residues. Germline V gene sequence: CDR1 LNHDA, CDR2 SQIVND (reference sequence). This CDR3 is CASRRAGQEFFYGYTF. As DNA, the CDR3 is TGTGCCAGTAGGAGAGCAGGACAGGAATTCTTCTATGGCTACACCTTC.

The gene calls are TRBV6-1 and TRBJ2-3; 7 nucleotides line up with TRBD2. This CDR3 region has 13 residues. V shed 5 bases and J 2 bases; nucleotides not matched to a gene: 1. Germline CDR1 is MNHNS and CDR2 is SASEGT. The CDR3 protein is CASSRDYTDTQYF. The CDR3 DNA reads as TGTGCCAGCAGTCGGGACTACACAGATACGCAGTATTTT.

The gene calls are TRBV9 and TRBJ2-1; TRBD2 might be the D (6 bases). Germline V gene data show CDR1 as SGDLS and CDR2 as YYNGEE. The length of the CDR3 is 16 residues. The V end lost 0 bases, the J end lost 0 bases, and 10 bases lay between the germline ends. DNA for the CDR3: TGTGCCAGCAGCGTAGAGGGCGGGAACTCCTACAATGAGCAGTTCTTC. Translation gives CASSVEGGNSYNEQFF.